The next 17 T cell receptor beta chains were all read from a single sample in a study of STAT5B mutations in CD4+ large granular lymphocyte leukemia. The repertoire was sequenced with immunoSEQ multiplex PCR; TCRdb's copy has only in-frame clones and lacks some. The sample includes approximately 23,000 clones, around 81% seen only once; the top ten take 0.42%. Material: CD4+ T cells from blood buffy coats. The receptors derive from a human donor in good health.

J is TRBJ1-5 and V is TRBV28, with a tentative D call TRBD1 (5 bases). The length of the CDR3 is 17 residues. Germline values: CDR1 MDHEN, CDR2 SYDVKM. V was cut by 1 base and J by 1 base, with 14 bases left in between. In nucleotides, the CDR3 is TGTGCCAGCAGTTTATTAGTTGGCAGGGAGAGCAATCAGCCCCAGCATTTT. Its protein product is CASSLLVGRESNQPQHF.

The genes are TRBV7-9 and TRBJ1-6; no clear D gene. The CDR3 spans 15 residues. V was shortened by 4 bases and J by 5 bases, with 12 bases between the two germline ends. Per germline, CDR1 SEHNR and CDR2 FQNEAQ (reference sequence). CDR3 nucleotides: TGTGCCAGCAGCTCAAGACGGGATCATAATTCACCCCTCCACTTT. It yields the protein CASSSRRDHNSPLHF.

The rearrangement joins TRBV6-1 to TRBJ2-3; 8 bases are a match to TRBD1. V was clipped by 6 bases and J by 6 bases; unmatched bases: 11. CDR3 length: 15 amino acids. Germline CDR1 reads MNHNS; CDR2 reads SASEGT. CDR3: CASSHRQGPSDTQYF. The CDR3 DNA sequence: TGTGCCAGCAGCCACCGACAGGGGCCTTCGGATACGCAGTATTTT.

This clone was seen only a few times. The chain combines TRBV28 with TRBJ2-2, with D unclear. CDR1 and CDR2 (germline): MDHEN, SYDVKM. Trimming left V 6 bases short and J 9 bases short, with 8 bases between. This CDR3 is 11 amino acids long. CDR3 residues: CASSARWELFF. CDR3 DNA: TGTGCCAGCAGCGCTAGGTGGGAGCTGTTTTTT.

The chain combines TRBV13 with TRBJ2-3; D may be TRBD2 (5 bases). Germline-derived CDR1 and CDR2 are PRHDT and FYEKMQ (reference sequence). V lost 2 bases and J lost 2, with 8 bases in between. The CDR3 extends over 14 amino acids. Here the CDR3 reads CASSLLASTDTQYF. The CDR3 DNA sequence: TGTGCCAGCAGCTTATTAGCGTCCACAGATACGCAGTATTTT.

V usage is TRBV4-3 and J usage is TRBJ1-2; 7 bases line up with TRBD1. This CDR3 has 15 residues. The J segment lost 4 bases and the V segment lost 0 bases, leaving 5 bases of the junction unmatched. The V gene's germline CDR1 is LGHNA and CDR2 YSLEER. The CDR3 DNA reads TGCGCCAGCAGCCAAGAGACAGGGAGTCGCTATGGCTACACCTTC. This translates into CASSQETGSRYGYTF.

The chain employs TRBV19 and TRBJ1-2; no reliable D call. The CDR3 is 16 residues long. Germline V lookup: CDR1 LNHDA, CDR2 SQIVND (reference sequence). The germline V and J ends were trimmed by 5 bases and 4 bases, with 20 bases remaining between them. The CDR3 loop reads CASSRVANRKTYGYTF. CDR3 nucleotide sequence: TGTGCCAGTAGTCGCGTAGCGAATCGAAAGACCTATGGCTACACCTTC.

CDR3 loop: CASRESGTGLQETQYF. For the CDR3, the DNA is TGTGCCAGCAGGGAAAGTGGGACAGGGCTCCAAGAGACCCAGTACTTC. The rearrangement uses TRBV28 and TRBJ2-5; 9 nucleotides align to TRBD1. After removal of 6 bases from V and 1 base from J, the junction contained 9 bases not matched to a gene. This CDR3 region has 16 residues. CDR1 is MDHEN and CDR2 is SYDVKM in the germline V gene.

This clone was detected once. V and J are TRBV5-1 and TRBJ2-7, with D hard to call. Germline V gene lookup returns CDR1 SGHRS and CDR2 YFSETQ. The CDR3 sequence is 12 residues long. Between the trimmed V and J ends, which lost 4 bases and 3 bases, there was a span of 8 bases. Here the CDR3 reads CASSPDGYEQYF. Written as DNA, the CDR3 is TGCGCCAGCAGCCCGGACGGCTACGAGCAGTACTTC.

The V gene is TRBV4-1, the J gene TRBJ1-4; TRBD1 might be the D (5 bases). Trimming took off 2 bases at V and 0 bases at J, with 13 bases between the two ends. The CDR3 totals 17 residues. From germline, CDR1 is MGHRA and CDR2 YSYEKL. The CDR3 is CASSQLRDSATNEKLFF. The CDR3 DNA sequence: TGCGCCAGCAGCCAACTCAGGGATTCGGCAACTAATGAAAAACTGTTTTTT.

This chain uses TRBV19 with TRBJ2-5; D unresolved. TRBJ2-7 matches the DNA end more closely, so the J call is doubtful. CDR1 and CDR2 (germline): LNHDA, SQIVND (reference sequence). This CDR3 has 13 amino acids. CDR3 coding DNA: TGTGCCAGTAGTGCTGGACGGTCCTACGAGCAGTACTTC. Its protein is CASSAGRSYEQYF.

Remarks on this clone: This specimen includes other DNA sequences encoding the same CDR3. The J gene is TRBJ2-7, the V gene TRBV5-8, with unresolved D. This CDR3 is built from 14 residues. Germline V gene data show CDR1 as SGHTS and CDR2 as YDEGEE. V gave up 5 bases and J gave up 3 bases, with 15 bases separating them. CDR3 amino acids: CASSLNFAFYEQYF. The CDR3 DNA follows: TGTGCCAGCAGTTTGAACTTTGCGTTCTACGAGCAGTACTTC.

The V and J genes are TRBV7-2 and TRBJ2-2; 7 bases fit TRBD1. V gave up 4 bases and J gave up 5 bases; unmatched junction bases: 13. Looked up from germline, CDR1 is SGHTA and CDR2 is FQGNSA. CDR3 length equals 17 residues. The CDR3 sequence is CASSSSPGGRDTGELFF. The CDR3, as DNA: TGTGCCAGCAGCTCATCGCCAGGGGGAAGGGATACCGGGGAGCTGTTTTTT.

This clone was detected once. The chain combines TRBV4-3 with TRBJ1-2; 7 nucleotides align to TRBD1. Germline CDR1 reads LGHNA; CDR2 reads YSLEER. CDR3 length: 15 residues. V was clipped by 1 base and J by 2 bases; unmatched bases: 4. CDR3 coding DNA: TGCGCCAGCAGCCAAGCGAGGGGGCAAAACTATGGCTACACCTTC. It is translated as CASSQARGQNYGYTF.

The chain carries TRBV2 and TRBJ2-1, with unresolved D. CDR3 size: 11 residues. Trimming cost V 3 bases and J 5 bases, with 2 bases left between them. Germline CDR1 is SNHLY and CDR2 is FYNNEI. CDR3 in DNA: TGTGCCAGCAGTGATAACAATGAGCAGTTCTTC. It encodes CASSDNNEQFF.

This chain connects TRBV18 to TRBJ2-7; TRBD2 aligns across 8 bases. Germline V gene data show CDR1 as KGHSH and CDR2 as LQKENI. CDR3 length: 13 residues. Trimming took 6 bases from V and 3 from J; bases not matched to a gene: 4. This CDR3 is CASSPGTSYEQYF. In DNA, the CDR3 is TGTGCCAGCTCGCCCGGGACTAGCTACGAGCAGTACTTC.

The CDR3 sequence is CSVVYHGPENEKLFF. CDR3 coding DNA: TGCAGCGTTGTTTATCACGGGCCAGAGAATGAAAAACTGTTTTTT. This chain links TRBV29-1 with TRBJ1-4; unclear D gene. Germline V gives CDR1 SQVTM, CDR2 ANQGSEA. V lost 4 bases and J lost 5, with 17 bases in between. CDR3 length: 15 residues.